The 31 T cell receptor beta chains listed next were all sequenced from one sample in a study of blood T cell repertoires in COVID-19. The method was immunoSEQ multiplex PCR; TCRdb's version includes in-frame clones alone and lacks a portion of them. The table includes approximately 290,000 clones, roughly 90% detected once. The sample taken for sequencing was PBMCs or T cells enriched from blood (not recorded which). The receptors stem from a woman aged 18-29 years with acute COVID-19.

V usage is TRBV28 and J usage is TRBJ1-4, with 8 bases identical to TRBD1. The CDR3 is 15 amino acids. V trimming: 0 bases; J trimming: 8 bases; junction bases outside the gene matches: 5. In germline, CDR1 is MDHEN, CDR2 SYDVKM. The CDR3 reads CASSLWDRVKEKLFF. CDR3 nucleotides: TGTGCCAGCAGTTTATGGGACAGGGTGAAGGAAAAACTGTTTTTT.

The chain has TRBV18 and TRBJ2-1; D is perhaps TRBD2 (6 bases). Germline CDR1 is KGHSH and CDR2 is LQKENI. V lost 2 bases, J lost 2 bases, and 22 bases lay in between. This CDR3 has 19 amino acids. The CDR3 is CASSPFGSGSGPTYNEQFF. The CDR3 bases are TGTGCCAGCTCACCATTCGGTAGCGGTAGCGGCCCCACCTACAATGAGCAGTTCTTC.

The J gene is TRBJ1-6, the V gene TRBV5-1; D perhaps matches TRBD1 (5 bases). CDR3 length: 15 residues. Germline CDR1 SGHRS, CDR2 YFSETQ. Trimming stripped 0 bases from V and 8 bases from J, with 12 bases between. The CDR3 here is CASSLVAGGYSPLHF. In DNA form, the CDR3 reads TGCGCCAGCAGCTTGGTAGCTGGGGGGTATTCACCCCTCCACTTT. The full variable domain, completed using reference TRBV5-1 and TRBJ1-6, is KAGVTQTPRYLIKTRGQQVTLSCSPISGHRSVSWYQQTPGQGLQFLFEYFSETQRNKGNFPGRFSGRQFSNSRSEMNVSTLELGDSALYLCASSLVAGGYSPLHFGNGTRLTVT.

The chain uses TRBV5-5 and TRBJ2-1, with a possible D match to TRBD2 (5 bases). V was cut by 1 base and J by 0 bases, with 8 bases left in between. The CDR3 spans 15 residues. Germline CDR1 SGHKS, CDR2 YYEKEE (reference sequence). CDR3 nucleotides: TGTGCCAGCAGCTTGCTGGGGAGCTCCTACAATGAGCAGTTCTTC. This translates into CASSLLGSSYNEQFF.

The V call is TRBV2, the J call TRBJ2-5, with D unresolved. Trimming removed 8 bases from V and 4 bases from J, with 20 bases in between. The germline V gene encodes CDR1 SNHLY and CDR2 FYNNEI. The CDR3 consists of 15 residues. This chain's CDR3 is CASLSLREVRETQYF. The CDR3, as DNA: TGTGCCAGCCTATCTCTTCGTGAAGTGCGAGAGACCCAGTACTTC.

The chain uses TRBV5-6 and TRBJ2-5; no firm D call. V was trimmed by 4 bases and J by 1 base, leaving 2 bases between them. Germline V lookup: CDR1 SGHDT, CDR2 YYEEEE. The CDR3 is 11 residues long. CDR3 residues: CASSLQETQYF. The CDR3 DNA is TGTGCCAGCAGCCTCCAAGAGACCCAGTACTTC. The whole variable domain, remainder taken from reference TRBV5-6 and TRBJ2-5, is DAGVTQSPTHLIKTRGQQVTLRCSPKSGHDTVSWYQQALGQGPQFIFQYYEEEERQRGNFPDRFSGHQFPNYSSELNVNALLLGDSALYLCASSLQETQYFGPGTRLLVL.

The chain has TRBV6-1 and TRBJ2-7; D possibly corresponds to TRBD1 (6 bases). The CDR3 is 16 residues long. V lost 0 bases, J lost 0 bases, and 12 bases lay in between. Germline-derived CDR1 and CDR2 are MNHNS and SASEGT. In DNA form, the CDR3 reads TGTGCCAGCAGTGAAGCGGGGACACCTTCCTCCTACGAGCAGTACTTC. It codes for CASSEAGTPSSYEQYF.

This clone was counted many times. DNA for the CDR3: TGTGCCAGCAGGGAACCGGGACAGGGAGGAGAGACCCAGTACTTC. Its translation is CASREPGQGGETQYF. The J gene is TRBJ2-5, the V gene TRBV6-4; 9 nucleotides agree with TRBD1. Germline CDR1 reads MRHNA; CDR2 reads SNTAGT. The trim removed 6 bases at V and 4 bases at J, leaving 9 bases unmatched. This CDR3 region has 15 residues.

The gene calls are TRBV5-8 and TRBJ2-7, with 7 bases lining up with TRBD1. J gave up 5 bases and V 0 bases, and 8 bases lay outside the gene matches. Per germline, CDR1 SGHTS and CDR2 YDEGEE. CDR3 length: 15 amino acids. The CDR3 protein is CASSLGSTGRHEQYF. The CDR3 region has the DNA TGTGCCAGCAGCTTGGGCTCGACAGGGCGTCACGAGCAGTACTTC.

CDR3 DNA: TGCGCCAGCAGCGGGACAGGGGCCGGGAACACTGAAGCTTTCTTT. It codes for CASSGTGAGNTEAFF. The genes are TRBV5-1 and TRBJ1-1; 10 bases are a match to TRBD1. Per germline, CDR1 SGHRS and CDR2 YFSETQ. The V and J ends lost 4 bases and 1 base, in that order; junction bases with no gene match: 4. The CDR3 is made up of 15 amino acids.

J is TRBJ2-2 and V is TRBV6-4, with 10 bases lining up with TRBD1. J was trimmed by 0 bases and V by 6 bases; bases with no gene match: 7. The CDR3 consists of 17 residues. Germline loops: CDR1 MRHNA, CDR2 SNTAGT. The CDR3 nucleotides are TGTGCCAGCAGCGCCAGAGGGACAGGGGCGAACACCGGGGAGCTGTTTTTT. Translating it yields CASSARGTGANTGELFF.

Here the CDR3 DNA reads TGCGCCAGCAGCTCCGACAGGGTCCAAGAGACCCAGTACTTC. Its protein is CASSSDRVQETQYF. J is TRBJ2-5 and V is TRBV5-1, with 7 bases matching TRBD1. CDR1 and CDR2 from the germline V gene are SGHRS and YFSETQ. The V segment lost 3 bases and the J segment 1 base; nucleotides outside the gene matches: 3. The CDR3 has 14 residues.

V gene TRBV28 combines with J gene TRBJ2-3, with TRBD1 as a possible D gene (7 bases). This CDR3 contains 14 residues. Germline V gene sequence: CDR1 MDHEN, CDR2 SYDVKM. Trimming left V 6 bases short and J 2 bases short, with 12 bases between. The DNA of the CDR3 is TGTGCCAGCAGCGGGGGACAGTTCACAGATACGCAGTATTTT. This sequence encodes CASSGGQFTDTQYF. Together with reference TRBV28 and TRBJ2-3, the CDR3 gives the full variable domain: DVKVTQSSRYLVKRTGEKVFLECVQDMDHENMFWYRQDPGLGLRLIYFSYDVKMKEKGDIPEGYSVSREKKERFSLILESASTNQTSMYLCASSGGQFTDTQYFGPGTRLTVL.

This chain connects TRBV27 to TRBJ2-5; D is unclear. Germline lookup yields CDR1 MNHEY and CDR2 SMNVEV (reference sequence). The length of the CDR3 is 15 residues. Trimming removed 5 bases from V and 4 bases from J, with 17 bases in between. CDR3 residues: CASSLFWSFGETQYF. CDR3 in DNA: TGTGCCAGCAGTCTCTTTTGGTCCTTCGGAGAGACCCAGTACTTC.

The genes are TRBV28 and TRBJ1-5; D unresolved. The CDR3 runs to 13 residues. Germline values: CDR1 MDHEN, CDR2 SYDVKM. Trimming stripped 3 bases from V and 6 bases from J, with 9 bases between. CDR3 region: CASSLGEGQPQHF. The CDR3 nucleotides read TGTGCCAGCAGTTTGGGAGAGGGTCAGCCCCAGCATTTT.

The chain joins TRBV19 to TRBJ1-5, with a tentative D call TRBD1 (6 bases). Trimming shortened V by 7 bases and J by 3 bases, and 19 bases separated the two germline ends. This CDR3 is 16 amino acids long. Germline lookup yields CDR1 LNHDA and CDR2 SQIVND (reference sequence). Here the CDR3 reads CASMNLGGRDNQPQHF. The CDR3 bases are TGTGCCAGTATGAACCTGGGGGGGCGCGACAATCAGCCCCAGCATTTT.

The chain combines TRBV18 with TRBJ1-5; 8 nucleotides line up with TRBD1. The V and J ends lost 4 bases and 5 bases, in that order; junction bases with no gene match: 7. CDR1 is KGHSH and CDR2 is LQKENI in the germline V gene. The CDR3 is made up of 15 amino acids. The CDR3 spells CASSRAQGGDQPQHF. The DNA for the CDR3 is TGTGCCAGCTCACGAGCACAGGGGGGGGATCAGCCCCAGCATTTT.

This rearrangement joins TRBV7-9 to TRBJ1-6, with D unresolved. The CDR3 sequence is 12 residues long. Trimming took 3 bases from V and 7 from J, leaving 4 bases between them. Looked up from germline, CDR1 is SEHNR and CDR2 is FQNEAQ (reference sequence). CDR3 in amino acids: CASSLTNSPLHF. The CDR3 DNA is TGTGCCAGCAGCTTGACAAATTCACCCCTCCACTTT.

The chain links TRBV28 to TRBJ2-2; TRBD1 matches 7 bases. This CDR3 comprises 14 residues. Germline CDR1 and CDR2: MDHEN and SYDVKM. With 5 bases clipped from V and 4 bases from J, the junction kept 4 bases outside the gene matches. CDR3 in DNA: TGTGCCAGCAGTGGGGACAGTTTCACCGGGGAGCTGTTTTTT. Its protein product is CASSGDSFTGELFF.

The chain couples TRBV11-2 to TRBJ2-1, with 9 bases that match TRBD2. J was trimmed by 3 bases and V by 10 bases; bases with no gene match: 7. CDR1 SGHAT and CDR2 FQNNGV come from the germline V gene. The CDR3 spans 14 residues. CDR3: CATAKAGGYNEQFF. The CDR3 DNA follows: TGTGCCACCGCGAAAGCGGGAGGCTACAATGAGCAGTTCTTC.

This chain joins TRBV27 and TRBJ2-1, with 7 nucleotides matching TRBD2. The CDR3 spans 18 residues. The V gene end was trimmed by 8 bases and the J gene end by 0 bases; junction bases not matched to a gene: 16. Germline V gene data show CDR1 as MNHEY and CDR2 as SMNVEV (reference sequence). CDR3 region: CASDPGLRHQSSYNEQFF. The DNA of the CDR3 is TGTGCCAGCGATCCGGGACTAAGGCACCAAAGCTCCTACAATGAGCAGTTCTTC.

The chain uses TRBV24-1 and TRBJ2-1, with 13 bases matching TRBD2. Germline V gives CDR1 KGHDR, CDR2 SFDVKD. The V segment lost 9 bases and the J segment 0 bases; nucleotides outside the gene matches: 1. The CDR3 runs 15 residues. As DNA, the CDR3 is TGTGCCACCCGGACTAGCGGGAGCTCCTACAATGAGCAGTTCTTC. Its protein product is CATRTSGSSYNEQFF.

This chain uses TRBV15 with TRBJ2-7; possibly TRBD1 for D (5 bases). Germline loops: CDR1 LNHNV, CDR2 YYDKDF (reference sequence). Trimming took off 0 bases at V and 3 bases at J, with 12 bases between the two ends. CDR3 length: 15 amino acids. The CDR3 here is CATSRESQVFYEQYF. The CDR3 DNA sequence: TGTGCCACCAGCAGAGAGTCACAGGTTTTCTACGAGCAGTACTTC.

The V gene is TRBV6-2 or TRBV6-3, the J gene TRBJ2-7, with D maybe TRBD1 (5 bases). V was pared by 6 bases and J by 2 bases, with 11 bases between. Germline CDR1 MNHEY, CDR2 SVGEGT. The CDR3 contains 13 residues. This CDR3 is CASSPWGAYEQYF. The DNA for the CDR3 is TGTGCCAGCAGCCCCTGGGGCGCCTACGAGCAGTACTTC.

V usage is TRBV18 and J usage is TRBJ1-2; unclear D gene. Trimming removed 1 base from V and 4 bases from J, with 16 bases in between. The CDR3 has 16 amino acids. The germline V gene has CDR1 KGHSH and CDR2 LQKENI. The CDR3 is CASSPRAGRLLYGYTF. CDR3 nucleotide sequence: TGTGCCAGCTCACCACGTGCGGGTCGCCTCCTCTATGGCTACACCTTC.

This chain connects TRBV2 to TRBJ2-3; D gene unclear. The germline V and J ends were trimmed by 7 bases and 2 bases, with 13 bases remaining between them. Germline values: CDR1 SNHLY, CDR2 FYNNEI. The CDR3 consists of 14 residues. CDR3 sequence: CASTGLDPTDTQYF. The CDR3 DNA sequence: TGTGCCAGCACGGGTCTAGACCCCACAGATACGCAGTATTTT.

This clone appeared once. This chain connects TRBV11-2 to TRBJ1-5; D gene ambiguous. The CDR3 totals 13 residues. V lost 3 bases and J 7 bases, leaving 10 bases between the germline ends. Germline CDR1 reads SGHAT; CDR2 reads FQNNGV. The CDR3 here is CASSFELNQPQHF. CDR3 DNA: TGTGCCAGCAGCTTCGAGTTGAACCAGCCCCAGCATTTT.

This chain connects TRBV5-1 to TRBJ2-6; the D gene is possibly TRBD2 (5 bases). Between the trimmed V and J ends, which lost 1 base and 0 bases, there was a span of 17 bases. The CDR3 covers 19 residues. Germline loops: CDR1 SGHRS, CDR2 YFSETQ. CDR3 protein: CASSLRTPQALSGANVLTF. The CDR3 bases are TGCGCCAGCAGCTTGCGGACTCCTCAGGCCCTCTCTGGGGCCAACGTCCTGACTTTC.

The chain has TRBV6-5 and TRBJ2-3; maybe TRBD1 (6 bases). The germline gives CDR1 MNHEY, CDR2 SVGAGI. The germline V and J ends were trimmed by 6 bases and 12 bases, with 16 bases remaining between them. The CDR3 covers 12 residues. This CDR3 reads CASRLGPGAQYF. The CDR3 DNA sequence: TGTGCCAGCAGGCTCGGGCCAGGGGCTCAGTATTTT.

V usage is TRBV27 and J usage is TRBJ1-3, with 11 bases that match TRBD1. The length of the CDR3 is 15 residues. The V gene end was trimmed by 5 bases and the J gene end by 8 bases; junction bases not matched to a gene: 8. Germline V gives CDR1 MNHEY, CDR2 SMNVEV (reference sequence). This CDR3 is CASSHTGTGGYTIYF. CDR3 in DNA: TGTGCCAGCAGTCACACCGGGACAGGGGGGTACACCATATATTTT.

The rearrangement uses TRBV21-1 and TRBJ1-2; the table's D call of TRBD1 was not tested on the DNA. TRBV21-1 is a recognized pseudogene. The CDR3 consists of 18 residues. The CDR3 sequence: CASSNERQGALFNYGYTF. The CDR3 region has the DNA TGTGCCAGCAGCAATGAAAGACAGGGGGCTCTGTTTAACTATGGCTACACCTTC.